Following are 30 T cell receptor beta chains from one sample sequenced in a study of shared clonotypes between healthy human individuals. The assay was immunoSEQ multiplex PCR, and TCRdb's table has in-frame clones only and misses some. The sample holds some 1.5 million clones, 98% seen once. Sequencing was performed on naive CD4+ T cells sorted from blood. Described subset: CD45RA+ positively selected. The receptors were gathered from a man aged 30 to 45 in good health.

This clone was observed once. Other DNA sequences from this sample encode an identical CDR3 as well. This sequence joins TRBV18 and TRBJ2-7; TRBD2 aligns across 7 bases. Germline assignment: CDR1 KGHSH and CDR2 LQKENI. The CDR3 covers 14 residues. V dropped 3 bases and J dropped 0; count of bases not matched to a gene: 2. DNA of the CDR3: TGTGCCAGCTCACCTCGACTAGCCTCCTACGAGCAGTACTTC. It is translated as CASSPRLASYEQYF.

The chain links TRBV5-6 to TRBJ2-1; the match to TRBD2 covers 7 bases. Germline CDR1 reads SGHDT; CDR2 reads YYEEEE. The trim removed 2 bases at V and 10 bases at J, leaving 12 bases unmatched. The CDR3 sequence is 15 residues long. This CDR3 is CASSFEAGAGREQFF. In nucleotides, the CDR3 is TGTGCCAGCAGCTTCGAGGCGGGAGCGGGGAGGGAGCAGTTCTTC.

This chain uses TRBV28 with TRBJ1-2; D unclear. Germline CDR1 reads MDHEN; CDR2 reads SYDVKM. Trimming took off 7 bases at V and 6 bases at J, with 18 bases between the two ends. The CDR3 is 14 amino acids. Written as DNA, the CDR3 is TGTGCCAGCAATAGGGCGGTGGGGATTGATGGCTACACCTTC. This translates into CASNRAVGIDGYTF.

The chain combines TRBV5-4 with TRBJ2-7, with D possibly TRBD2 on 6 matching bases. There are 15 residues in the CDR3. V was clipped by 3 bases and J by 2 bases, with 15 bases between them. CDR1 is SGHNT, CDR2 YYREEE, per germline (reference sequence). The CDR3: CASSSYGGITYEQYF. The CDR3 nucleotides read TGTGCCAGCAGCTCGTATGGAGGGATAACCTACGAGCAGTACTTC.

This rearrangement joins TRBV5-4 to TRBJ1-1; 7 bases map to TRBD1. V lost 3 bases to trimming and J lost 5 bases; unmatched junction nucleotides: 10. The CDR3 has 15 residues. The germline V gene has CDR1 SGHNT and CDR2 YYREEE (reference sequence). CDR3 coding DNA: TGTGCCAGCAGCTCACCTAACAGGGGATTAACTGAAGCTTTCTTT. Protein sequence: CASSSPNRGLTEAFF.

The V and J genes are TRBV25-1 and TRBJ2-3; 8 bases map to TRBD2. Looked up from germline, CDR1 is MGHDK and CDR2 is SYGVNS. The V and J ends lost 0 bases and 3 bases, in that order; junction bases with no gene match: 2. The CDR3 covers 15 residues. CDR3 region: CASSEYGGRTDTQYF. In nucleotides, the CDR3 is TGTGCCAGCAGTGAATACGGCGGGAGGACAGATACGCAGTATTTT.

CDR3 sequence (DNA): TGCGCCAGCAGCTTGGGACTTTCCGGGTCCACAGATACGCAGTATTTT. As protein: CASSLGLSGSTDTQYF. The rearrangement uses TRBV5-1 and TRBJ2-3; the D is unclear. The CDR3 sequence is 16 residues long. Trimming left V 0 bases short and J 2 bases short, with 13 bases between. Looked up from germline, CDR1 is SGHRS and CDR2 is YFSETQ.

The chain combines TRBV5-1 with TRBJ2-1; 12 nucleotides line up with TRBD2. This CDR3 is 16 amino acids long. Germline trimming cut 9 bases from V and 2 bases from J; bases unmatched to any gene: 9. From germline, CDR1 is SGHRS and CDR2 YFSETQ. The CDR3 DNA reads TGCGCCATCGGGACTAGCGGGCTTGAGGCCTACAATGAGCAGTTCTTC. Translating gives CAIGTSGLEAYNEQFF.

The V and J genes are TRBV2 and TRBJ1-1; D gene unclear. This CDR3 has 14 residues. Trimming left V 2 bases short and J 6 bases short, with 13 bases between. Germline-derived CDR1 and CDR2 are SNHLY and FYNNEI. The CDR3 region is CASSEIVGGPEAFF. CDR3 sequence (DNA): TGTGCCAGCAGTGAAATAGTGGGAGGGCCTGAAGCTTTCTTT.

This chain links TRBV28 with TRBJ1-4; D perhaps matches TRBD1 (6 bases). Per germline, CDR1 MDHEN and CDR2 SYDVKM. V lost 5 bases and J lost 15, with 19 bases in between. This CDR3 comprises 13 residues. The CDR3: CASSMGLMRGVFF. In nucleotides, the CDR3 is TGTGCCAGCAGTATGGGTCTTATGAGGGGGGTGTTTTTT.

As for this clone: The same CDR3 can be traced to other DNA sequences in this sample. The chain recombines TRBV5-6 with TRBJ1-2; no firm D call. CDR1 and CDR2 from the germline V gene are SGHDT and YYEEEE. Trimming took 1 base from V and 5 from J, leaving 6 bases between them. The CDR3 has 12 residues. The CDR3 sequence: CASSLTAYGYTF. The CDR3 nucleotides are TGTGCCAGCAGCTTGACAGCGTATGGCTACACCTTC. Complete variable domain (other parts from reference TRBV5-6 and TRBJ1-2): DAGVTQSPTHLIKTRGQQVTLRCSPKSGHDTVSWYQQALGQGPQFIFQYYEEEERQRGNFPDRFSGHQFPNYSSELNVNALLLGDSALYLCASSLTAYGYTFGSGTRLTVV.

V gene TRBV27 combines with J gene TRBJ2-1, with D perhaps TRBD1 (6 bases). V was trimmed by 4 bases and J by 4 bases, leaving 17 bases between them. Germline CDR1 reads MNHEY; CDR2 reads SMNVEV (reference sequence). This CDR3 region has 16 residues. CDR3 protein: CASSSPPGDLYNEQFF. For the CDR3, the DNA is TGTGCCAGCAGTTCTCCACCAGGGGACCTATACAATGAGCAGTTCTTC.

The CDR3 loop is CASSSRAGAVRAFF. The CDR3 DNA reads TGTGCCAGCAGCTCCCGGGCAGGGGCGGTACGAGCTTTCTTT. The chain couples TRBV5-4 to TRBJ1-1, with D maybe TRBD1 (6 bases). CDR1 SGHNT and CDR2 YYREEE come from the germline V gene (reference sequence). The CDR3 sequence is 14 residues long. Trimming removed 3 bases from V and 10 bases from J, with 19 bases in between.

The CDR3 spells CASSPANTRTWLDEQYF. CDR3 DNA sequence: TGTGCCAGCAGCCCAGCCAACACCCGTACTTGGTTGGACGAGCAGTACTTC. The V call is TRBV14, the J call TRBJ2-7; D not certain. The CDR3 runs to 17 residues. From germline, CDR1 is SGHDN and CDR2 FVKESK. V lost 4 bases to trimming and J lost 5 bases, with 24 bases between them.

The J gene is TRBJ1-5, the V gene TRBV7-6; D gene unclear. The germline V and J ends were trimmed by 5 bases and 1 base, with 15 bases remaining between them. The CDR3 loop spans 16 amino acids. Germline V gene sequence: CDR1 SGHVS, CDR2 FNYEAQ. The CDR3 protein is CASSPLSGGSNQPQHF. The CDR3 DNA is TGTGCCAGCAGCCCCTTAAGTGGAGGGAGCAATCAGCCCCAGCATTTT.

The chain carries TRBV7-9 and TRBJ1-1; tentatively, D is TRBD1 (5 bases). CDR3 length: 14 residues. Trimming removed 1 base at V and 4 bases at J, with 10 bases between. Germline values: CDR1 SEHNR, CDR2 FQNEAQ (reference sequence). The CDR3 sequence is CASSLEGRATEAFF. CDR3 coding DNA: TGTGCCAGCAGCTTAGAGGGGAGGGCCACTGAAGCTTTCTTT.

This chain uses TRBV4-1 with TRBJ1-4; possible D gene TRBD1, 5 bases. Per the germline V gene, CDR1 is MGHRA and CDR2 is YSYEKL. Deletions cut 4 bases from V and 5 bases from J, with 17 bases between. The CDR3 covers 16 residues. The CDR3 reads CASSPRLGRENEKLFF. CDR3 nucleotide sequence: TGCGCCAGCAGCCCGAGACTGGGGCGGGAGAATGAAAAACTGTTTTTT.

This chain's CDR3 is CASSRRVASGGYNEQFF. The CDR3, as DNA: TGTGCCAGCAGCCGAAGGGTCGCTAGCGGGGGTTACAATGAGCAGTTCTTC. This chain uses TRBV5-5 with TRBJ2-1, with TRBD2 matching 10 bases. With 4 bases clipped from V and 4 bases from J, the junction kept 11 bases outside the gene matches. The CDR3 loop spans 17 amino acids. Germline V CDR1 and CDR2: SGHKS, YYEKEE (reference sequence).

This clone was recorded only once. The chain joins TRBV5-1 to TRBJ2-2; 12 bases are shared with TRBD2. The V segment lost 4 bases and the J segment 7 bases; nucleotides outside the gene matches: 5. The CDR3 loop spans 15 amino acids. Germline V gene data show CDR1 as SGHRS and CDR2 as YFSETQ. This CDR3 reads CASSPQTSGSGELFF. The CDR3 DNA sequence: TGCGCCAGCAGCCCGCAGACTAGCGGGAGCGGGGAGCTGTTTTTT.

V is TRBV6-1 and J is TRBJ2-5; D is unresolved. Between the trimmed V and J ends, which lost 5 bases and 3 bases, there was a span of 10 bases. CDR3 length: 13 residues. Germline V gene data show CDR1 as MNHNS and CDR2 as SASEGT. DNA of the CDR3: TGTGCCAGCAGTCCGGACGGCAAAGAGACCCAGTACTTC. This encodes CASSPDGKETQYF.

As for this clone: Other nucleotide sequences in the sample specify the same CDR3. The J gene is TRBJ2-7, the V gene TRBV6-1, with 14 nucleotides matching TRBD2. Germline V gene sequence: CDR1 MNHNS, CDR2 SASEGT. V dropped 4 bases and J dropped 6; count of bases not matched to a gene: 2. This CDR3 has 14 amino acids. The CDR3 nucleotides are TGTGCCAGCAGTGGACTAGCGGGAGGGGGCGAGCAGTACTTC. Protein sequence: CASSGLAGGGEQYF.

The chain uses TRBV7-9 and TRBJ2-5, with D maybe TRBD1 (5 bases). Germline V lookup: CDR1 SEHNR, CDR2 FQNEAQ (reference sequence). CDR3 size: 15 residues. V lost 3 bases to trimming and J lost 0 bases, with 11 bases between them. CDR3 protein: CASSFPRQNQETQYF. Here the CDR3 DNA reads TGTGCCAGCAGCTTCCCTCGACAGAACCAAGAGACCCAGTACTTC.

Comments on this clone: A read error may produce the germline difference seen at one junction end. The chain couples TRBV2 to TRBJ1-4; a weak D match, TRBD1 (5 bases). The CDR3 has 11 amino acids. Germline CDR1 reads SNHLY; CDR2 reads FYNNEI. The CDR3: CAGRVDEKLFF. The DNA for the CDR3 is TGTGCCGGCAGGGTGGATGAAAAACTGTTTTTT.

The chain links TRBV5-4 to TRBJ2-3; possibly TRBD2 for D (5 bases). CDR3 length equals 15 residues. Germline CDR1 reads SGHNT; CDR2 reads YYREEE (reference sequence). V lost 1 base to trimming and J lost 3 bases, with 12 bases between them. The CDR3 here is CASSLNSRGTDTQYF. The CDR3 coding sequence is TGTGCCAGCAGCTTGAATTCTCGGGGAACAGATACGCAGTATTTT.

The genes are TRBV28 and TRBJ2-5; TRBD1 aligns across 7 bases. CDR3 length: 14 amino acids. The germline gives CDR1 MDHEN, CDR2 SYDVKM. V lost 6 bases, J lost 4 bases, and 8 bases stayed unmatched. CDR3 nucleotides: TGTGCCAGCAGAGACAGGGTGATCGTAGAGACCCAGTACTTC. Translating it yields CASRDRVIVETQYF.

The chain couples TRBV28 to TRBJ2-7; 7 bases match TRBD1. With 8 bases clipped from V and 4 bases from J, the junction kept 17 bases outside the gene matches. The germline CDR1 and CDR2 sequences are MDHEN and SYDVKM. This CDR3 comprises 16 residues. The chain's CDR3 is CASFALGRDRRYEQYF. The CDR3 coding sequence is TGTGCCAGCTTTGCCCTTGGCCGGGACAGACGTTACGAGCAGTACTTC. Filled out from reference TRBV28 and TRBJ2-7, the complete variable domain reads DVKVTQSSRYLVKRTGEKVFLECVQDMDHENMFWYRQDPGLGLRLIYFSYDVKMKEKGDIPEGYSVSREKKERFSLILESASTNQTSMYLCASFALGRDRRYEQYFGPGTRLTVT.

This clone has just one count. The chain has TRBV28 and TRBJ1-5; no definite D call. Trimming stripped 9 bases from V and 6 bases from J, with 12 bases between. CDR3 size: 12 residues. Germline-derived CDR1 and CDR2 are MDHEN and SYDVKM. CDR3 bases: TGTGCCAGTCGCCCATACGGTCAGCCCCAGCATTTT. Translated: CASRPYGQPQHF. Drawing the rest from reference TRBV28 and TRBJ1-5, the complete variable domain is DVKVTQSSRYLVKRTGEKVFLECVQDMDHENMFWYRQDPGLGLRLIYFSYDVKMKEKGDIPEGYSVSREKKERFSLILESASTNQTSMYLCASRPYGQPQHFGDGTRLSIL.

This clone is a singleton in its sample. The chain combines TRBV27 with TRBJ2-2, with 10 bases lining up with TRBD2. Germline V gene data show CDR1 as MNHEY and CDR2 as SMNVEV (reference sequence). The V segment lost 6 bases and the J segment 6 bases; nucleotides outside the gene matches: 7. This CDR3 spans 15 amino acids. CDR3 nucleotides: TGTGCCAGCAGCCCTCTAGCGGGAGCCCCCGGGGAGCTGTTTTTT. Its protein product is CASSPLAGAPGELFF.

V and J are TRBV6-6 and TRBJ1-5; tentatively, D is TRBD1 (6 bases). Trimming took off 6 bases at V and 0 bases at J, with 15 bases between the two ends. CDR3 length: 16 residues. The germline V gene encodes CDR1 MNHNY and CDR2 SVGAGI (reference sequence). The CDR3 DNA reads as TGTGCCAGCAGGGGAACAGGGAGATATAGCAATCAGCCCCAGCATTTT. Residues: CASRGTGRYSNQPQHF.

The gene calls are TRBV6-5 and TRBJ1-2; no reliable D call. The CDR3 covers 13 residues. Germline V gives CDR1 MNHEY, CDR2 SVGAGI. Trimming removed 6 bases from V and 6 bases from J, with 14 bases in between. The chain's CDR3 is CASRPAGLNGYTF. CDR3 DNA sequence: TGTGCCAGCAGGCCAGCGGGTCTCAATGGCTACACCTTC.